This T cell receptor (beta chain) emerged from a study of control samples from healthy donors and cancer patients. Germline-derived CDR1 and CDR2 are SGHNT and YENEEA. The CDR3 has 13 residues. V lost 5 bases and J 3 bases, leaving 10 bases between the germline ends. The protocol was immunoSEQ multiplex PCR, while the TCRdb copy is restricted to in-frame clones and leaves out a portion. The sample includes roughly 50,000 clones, 95% to 96% of them seen just once. V is TRBV11-3 and J is TRBJ2-5; D is perhaps TRBD1 or TRBD2 (5 bases each). The sequencing input was blood. This TCR came from a woman in her 30s in good health. The CDR3 DNA sequence: TGTGCCAGCAGCCAAGGGACGGAAGAGACCCAGTACTTC. It codes for CASSQGTEETQYF.